Described below is a single T cell receptor (beta chain) sequence and its context. The time point is: pretreatment peripheral blood. Patients were diagnosed with urothelial carcinoma, either locally advanced or metastatic. The sample belongs to a study of PD-L1 blockade in urothelial cancer. Across the study: Male sex and bladder-origin urothelial cancer characterized about 85% of the 29 patients.

This CDR3 has 14 residues. Germline CDR1 and CDR2: MNHEY and SVGAGI. V trimming: 1 base; J trimming: 6 bases; junction bases outside the gene matches: 3. Clones were sequenced by immunoSEQ multiplex PCR, and TCRdb holds only the in-frame ones, with some missing. This sample has 50,000 to 70,000 clones, with 81% found just once. This clonotype originated in a man in his 70s with urothelial cancer. Sequencing used PBMCs, obtained around atezolizumab (anti-PD-L1) treatment. The chain employs TRBV6-5 and TRBJ1-2, with TRBD1 identical over 9 bases. DNA for the CDR3: TGTGCCAGCAGTTACTTAACAGGGGGCGATGGCTACACCTTC. Its translation: CASSYLTGGDGYTF.